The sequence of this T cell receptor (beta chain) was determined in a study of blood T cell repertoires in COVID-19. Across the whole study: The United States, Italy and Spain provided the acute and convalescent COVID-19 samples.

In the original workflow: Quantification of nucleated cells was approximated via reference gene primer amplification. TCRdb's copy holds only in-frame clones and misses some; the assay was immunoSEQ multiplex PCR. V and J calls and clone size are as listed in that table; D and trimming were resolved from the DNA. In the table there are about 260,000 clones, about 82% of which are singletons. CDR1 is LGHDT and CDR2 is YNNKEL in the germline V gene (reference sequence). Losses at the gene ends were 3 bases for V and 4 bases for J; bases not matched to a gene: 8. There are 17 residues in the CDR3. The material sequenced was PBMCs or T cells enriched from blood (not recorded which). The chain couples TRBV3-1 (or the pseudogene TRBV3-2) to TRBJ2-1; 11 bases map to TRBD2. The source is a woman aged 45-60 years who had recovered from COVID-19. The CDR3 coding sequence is TGTGCCAGCAGCCATCCCGGGACTAGCGGAATGTACAATGAGCAGTTCTTC. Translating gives CASSHPGTSGMYNEQFF.